This T cell receptor beta chain comes out of a study of somatic mutations in cytotoxic T cells in rheumatoid arthritis. Generated by immunoSEQ multiplex PCR, the TCRdb table keeps only in-frame clones and is missing some. Altogether about 25,000 clones are present, about 80% being singletons, with the ten largest covering approximately 5.3%. As concerns this clone: Other DNA variants within this sample encode the same CDR3.

CDR1 and CDR2 (germline): MGHRA, YSYEKL. The length of the CDR3 is 15 residues. The trim removed 4 bases at V and 7 bases at J, leaving 5 bases unmatched. This TCR came from a man aged 45-65 years in good health. Specimen: CD8+ T cells sorted from blood. V usage is TRBV4-1 and J usage is TRBJ2-1, with 12 bases fitting TRBD2. The CDR3 is CASSPLAGGGNEQFF. In nucleotides, the CDR3 is TGCGCCAGCAGCCCGCTAGCGGGAGGGGGGAATGAGCAGTTCTTC.